This T cell receptor beta chain emerged from a study of blood T cell repertoires in COVID-19. Study-level information: T cells, B-cell-depleted T cells, or PBMCs supplied cDNA or gDNA.

The CDR3 length is 12 residues. The V end lost 6 bases, the J end lost 8 bases, and 11 bases lay between the germline ends. Participants came from fewer than 25 US areas, aged roughly 18 to 95 years. Shortly before study entry, within 2 weeks, exposed participants had met a COVID-19 case. Method: immunoSEQ multiplex PCR; TCRdb's copy keeps in-frame clones and lacks some. The profile covers 250,000 to 300,000 clones, with roughly nine tenths appearing a single time and under 3% taken by the ten largest. The chain recombines TRBV12-3 or TRBV12-4 with TRBJ1-5, with a possible D match to TRBD1 (5 bases). This receptor was obtained from a woman in her 50s who had been exposed to COVID-19. The specimen sequenced was PBMCs or T cells enriched from blood (not recorded which). CDR3 sequence reads: CASSLPGEPQHF. The CDR3 region has the DNA TGTGCCAGCAGCTTACCGGGGGAGCCCCAGCATTTT.